Below, 4 T cell receptor beta chains from the same sample are listed, as sequenced in a study of cytomegalovirus exposure and HLA in healthy donors. With 60 Vbeta and 13 Jbeta primers, the PCR was carried out. Only in-frame clones appear in the TCRdb table, and some are missing; sequencing was by immunoSEQ multiplex PCR. Seen here are roughly 98,000 clones, about four fifths observed once, and the top ten hold over 9.5%. Sample: PBMCs. Receptor source: a man between 18 and 35 years old in good health and CMV-seropositive.

This clone was seen once. The chain joins TRBV7-9 to TRBJ1-2; no clear D. The CDR3 spans 12 residues. CDR1 SEHNR and CDR2 FQNEAQ come from the germline V gene (reference sequence). V lost 8 bases, J lost 5 bases, and 12 bases lay in between. CDR3 protein: CASSATPYGYTF. The CDR3 DNA sequence: TGTGCCAGCTCCGCTACTCCTTATGGCTACACCTTC.

The chain is built from TRBV5-1 and TRBJ2-5; 7 bases are shared with TRBD2. Trimming cost V 4 bases and J 0 bases; bases outside gene matches: 6. CDR1 and CDR2 (germline): SGHRS, YFSETQ. The CDR3 sequence is 15 residues long. For the CDR3, the DNA is TGCGCCAGCAGCCCTCTAGCGGCCCACCAAGAGACCCAGTACTTC. This encodes CASSPLAAHQETQYF.

The chain carries TRBV30 and TRBJ1-5; 8 nucleotides align to TRBD1. This CDR3 is 14 amino acids long. The V and J ends lost 2 bases and 2 bases, in that order; junction bases with no gene match: 2. Germline CDR1 GTSNPN, CDR2 SVGIG (reference sequence). The chain's CDR3 is CAWSPGQGNQPQHF. CDR3 nucleotides: TGTGCCTGGAGTCCGGGACAGGGCAATCAGCCCCAGCATTTT.

This clone has more than one count but fewer than ten. The gene calls are TRBV6-6 and TRBJ2-7, with TRBD1 matching 7 bases. Germline-derived CDR1 and CDR2 are MNHNY and SVGAGI (reference sequence). The CDR3 totals 14 residues. With V trimmed by 7 bases and J by 4 bases, 10 bases remained unmatched. The DNA for the CDR3 is TGTGCCAGCACAGACGCCAGGGGGTATTACGAGCAGTACTTC. Encoded protein: CASTDARGYYEQYF.